Listed below are T cell receptor beta chains from one sample, sequenced in a study of cytomegalovirus exposure and HLA in healthy donors. The method was immunoSEQ multiplex PCR; TCRdb's version includes in-frame clones alone and lacks a portion of them. The table has about 140,000 clones, more than 85% seen once. The sequenced sample was PBMCs. The receptors here all came from a man between 18 and 35 years old in good health and CMV-seropositive. Both conserved end residues are part of each CDR3. A D gene is named only where the DNA matches it firmly.

v_call: TRBV5-1
j_call: TRBJ1-6
d_call: TRBD1
cdr3_aa: CASSPGTGGGSPLHF

v_call: TRBV6-5
j_call: TRBJ1-5
d_call: .
cdr3_aa: CASSYQTGNQPQHF

v_call: TRBV6-1
j_call: TRBJ2-7
d_call: TRBD2
cdr3_aa: CASSETPGLAGYEQYF

v_call: TRBV2
j_call: TRBJ1-1
d_call: TRBD1
cdr3_aa: CASSEPGRGRTDTEAFF

v_call: TRBV5-4
j_call: TRBJ1-2
d_call: TRBD1
cdr3_aa: CASSVDRVYGYTF

v_call: TRBV4-1
j_call: TRBJ1-2
d_call: TRBD1
cdr3_aa: CASGTARSNYGYTF

v_call: TRBV21-1
j_call: TRBJ2-7
d_call: .
cdr3_aa: CASSRGELTGGDYEQYF

v_call: TRBV5-4
j_call: TRBJ1-1
d_call: .
cdr3_aa: CASSLVRGNTEAFF

v_call: TRBV5-1
j_call: TRBJ1-6
d_call: .
cdr3_aa: CASSQLDWNSPLHF

v_call: TRBV5-6
j_call: TRBJ2-7
d_call: .
cdr3_aa: CASSPWDSPYEQYF

v_call: TRBV5-1
j_call: TRBJ1-4
d_call: TRBD1
cdr3_aa: CASSLVGQPNEKLFF

v_call: TRBV30
j_call: TRBJ2-3
d_call: TRBD2
cdr3_aa: CAWSRFLAGDSRDTQYF

v_call: TRBV10-3
j_call: TRBJ1-1
d_call: .
cdr3_aa: CAISDFNTEAFF

v_call: TRBV15
j_call: TRBJ2-7
d_call: .
cdr3_aa: CATSTGVYYEQYF